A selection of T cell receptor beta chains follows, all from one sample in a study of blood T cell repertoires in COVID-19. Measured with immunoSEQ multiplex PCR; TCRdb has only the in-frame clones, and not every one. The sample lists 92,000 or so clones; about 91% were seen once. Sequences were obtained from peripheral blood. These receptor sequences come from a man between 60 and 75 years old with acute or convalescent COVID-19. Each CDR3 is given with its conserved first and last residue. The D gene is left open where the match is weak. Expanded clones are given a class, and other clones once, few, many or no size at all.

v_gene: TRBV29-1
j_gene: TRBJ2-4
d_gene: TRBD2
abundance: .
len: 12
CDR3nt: TGCAGCGGGAGGACTAGCAGGAACATTCAGTACTTC
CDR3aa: CSGRTSRNIQYF

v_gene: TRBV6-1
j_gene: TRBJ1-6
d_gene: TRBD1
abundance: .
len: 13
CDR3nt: TGTGCCAGCAGTGAGGACAGGGACTCACCCCTCCACTTT
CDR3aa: CASSEDRDSPLHF

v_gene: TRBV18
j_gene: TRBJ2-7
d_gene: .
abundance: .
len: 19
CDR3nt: TGTGCCAGCTCAGTACAGGGGGCGAGGTTACGGACTAGCAGCTACGAGCAGTACTTC
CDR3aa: CASSVQGARLRTSSYEQYF

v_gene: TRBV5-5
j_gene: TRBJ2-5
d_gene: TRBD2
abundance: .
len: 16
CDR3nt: TGTGCCAGCAGCCTCGTAGCGGGGGGTCTAGGGGAGACCCAGTACTTC
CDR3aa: CASSLVAGGLGETQYF

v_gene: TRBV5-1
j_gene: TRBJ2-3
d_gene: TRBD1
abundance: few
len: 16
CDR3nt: TGCGCCAGCAGCTTGGGGGACAGGGAGGGGTCAGATACGCAGTATTTT
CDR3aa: CASSLGDREGSDTQYF

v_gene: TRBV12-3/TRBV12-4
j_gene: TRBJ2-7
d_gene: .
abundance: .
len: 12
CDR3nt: TGTGCCAGCAGTGGGAGCTCCTACGAGCAGTACTTC
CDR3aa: CASSGSSYEQYF

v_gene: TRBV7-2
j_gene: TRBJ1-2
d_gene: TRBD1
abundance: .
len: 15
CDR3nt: TGTGCCAGCAGCTTTCTCCGACAGGGGGCGGAGGGCTACACCTTC
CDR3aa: CASSFLRQGAEGYTF

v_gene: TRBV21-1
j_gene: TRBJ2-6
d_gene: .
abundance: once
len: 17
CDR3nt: TGTGCCAGCAGAGATGGGGGAGGGTGTAGGCGGGCCAACGTCCTGACTTTC
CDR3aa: CASRDGGGCRRANVLTF

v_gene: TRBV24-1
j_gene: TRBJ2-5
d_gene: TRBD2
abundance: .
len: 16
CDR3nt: TGTGCCACCAGTGAGACGGGGGGACCACGACAAGAGACCCAGTACTTC
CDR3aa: CATSETGGPRQETQYF

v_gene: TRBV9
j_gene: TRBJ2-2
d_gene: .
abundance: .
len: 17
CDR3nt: TGTGCCAGCAGCGTAGACCCAGCCGGGGGTTTGGCCGGGGAGCTGTTTTTT
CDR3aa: CASSVDPAGGLAGELFF

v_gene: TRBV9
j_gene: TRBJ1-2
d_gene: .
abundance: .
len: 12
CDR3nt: TGTGCCAGCAACCGACAGAGATATGGCTACACCTTC
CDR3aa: CASNRQRYGYTF

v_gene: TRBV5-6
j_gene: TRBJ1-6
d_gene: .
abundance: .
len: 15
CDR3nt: TGTGCCAGCAGGAGAGGGTCCTCTTATAATTCACCCCTCCACTTT
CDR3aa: CASRRGSSYNSPLHF

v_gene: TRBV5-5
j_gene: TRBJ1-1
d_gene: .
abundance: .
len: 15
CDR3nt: TGTGCCAGCAGTTCCGGGATGCAAATGAACACTGAAGCTTTCTTT
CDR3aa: CASSSGMQMNTEAFF

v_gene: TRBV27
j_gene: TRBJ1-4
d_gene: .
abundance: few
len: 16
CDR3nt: TGTGCCAGCAGTTCCCCCTCAACAGGAGGGAGTGAAAAACTGTTTTTT
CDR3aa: CASSSPSTGGSEKLFF

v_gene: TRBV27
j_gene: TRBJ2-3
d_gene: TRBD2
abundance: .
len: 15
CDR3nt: TGTGCCAGCAGTTCCCCCTACGGGGGGGCCAGTACGCAGTATTTT
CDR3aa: CASSSPYGGASTQYF

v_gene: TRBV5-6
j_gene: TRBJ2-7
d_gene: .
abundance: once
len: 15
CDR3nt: TGTGCCAGCAGCTCCCAGGGCCCGGGGGCCTACGAGCAGTACTTC
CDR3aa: CASSSQGPGAYEQYF

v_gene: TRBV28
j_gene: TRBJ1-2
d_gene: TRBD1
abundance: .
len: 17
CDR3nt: TGTGCCAGCAGTTTCCTTATATTCCGACAGGGCGACTATGGCTACACCTTC
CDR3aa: CASSFLIFRQGDYGYTF

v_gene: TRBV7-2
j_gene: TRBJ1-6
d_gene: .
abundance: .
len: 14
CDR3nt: TGTGCCAGCAGGCCGACGACAGCAACTTCACCCCTCCACTTT
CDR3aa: CASRPTTATSPLHF

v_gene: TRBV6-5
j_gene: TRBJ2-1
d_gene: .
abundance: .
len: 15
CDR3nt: TGTGCCAGCAGGGGGAGGGGGTCCCCATACAATGAGCAGTTCTTC
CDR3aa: CASRGRGSPYNEQFF

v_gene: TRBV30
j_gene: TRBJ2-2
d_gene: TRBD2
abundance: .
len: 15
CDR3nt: TGTGCCTGGAACCCTAGCGGGCCGAACACCGGGGAGCTGTTTTTT
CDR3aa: CAWNPSGPNTGELFF